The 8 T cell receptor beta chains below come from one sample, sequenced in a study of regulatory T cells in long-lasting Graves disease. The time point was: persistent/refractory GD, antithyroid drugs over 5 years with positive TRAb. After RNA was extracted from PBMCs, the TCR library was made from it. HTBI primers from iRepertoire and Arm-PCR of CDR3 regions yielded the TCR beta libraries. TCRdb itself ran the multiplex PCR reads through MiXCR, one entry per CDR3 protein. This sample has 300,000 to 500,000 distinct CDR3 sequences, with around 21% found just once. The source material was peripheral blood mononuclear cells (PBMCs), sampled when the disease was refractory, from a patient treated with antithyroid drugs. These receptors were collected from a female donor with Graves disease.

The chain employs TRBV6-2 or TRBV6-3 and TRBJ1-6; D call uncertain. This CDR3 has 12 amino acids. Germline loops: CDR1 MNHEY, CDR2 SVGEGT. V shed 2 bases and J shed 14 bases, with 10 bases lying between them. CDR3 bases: TGTGCCAGCAGTTACAAGGACGGATCCCTCCACTTT. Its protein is CASSYKDGSLHF.

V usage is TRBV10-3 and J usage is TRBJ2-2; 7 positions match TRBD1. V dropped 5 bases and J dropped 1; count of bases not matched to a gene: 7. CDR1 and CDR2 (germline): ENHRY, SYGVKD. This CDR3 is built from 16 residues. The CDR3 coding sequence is TGTGCCATCAGTCCTAACAGGGGCGGGAACACCGGGGAGCTGTTTTTT. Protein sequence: CAISPNRGGNTGELFF.

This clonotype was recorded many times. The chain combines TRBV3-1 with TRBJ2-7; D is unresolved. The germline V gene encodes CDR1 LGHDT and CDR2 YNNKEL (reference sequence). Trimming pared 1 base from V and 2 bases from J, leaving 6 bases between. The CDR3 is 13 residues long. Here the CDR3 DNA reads TGTGCCAGCAGCCAAGCAGGTCCCTACGAGCAGTACTTC. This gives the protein CASSQAGPYEQYF.

The CDR3 protein is CASSEEVPNSPLHF. Written as DNA, the CDR3 is TGTGCCAGCAGTGAGGAGGTACCCAATTCACCCCTCCACTTT. The chain has TRBV25-1 and TRBJ1-6; D is uncertain. Germline CDR1 is MGHDK and CDR2 is SYGVNS. Trimming stripped 3 bases from V and 7 bases from J, with 10 bases between. CDR3 length: 14 amino acids.

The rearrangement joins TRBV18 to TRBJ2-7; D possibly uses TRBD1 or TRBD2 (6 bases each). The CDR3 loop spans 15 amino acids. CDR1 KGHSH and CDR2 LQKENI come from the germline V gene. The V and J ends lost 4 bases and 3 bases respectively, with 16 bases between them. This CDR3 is CASSRGAEVGYEQYF. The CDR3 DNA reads TGTGCCAGCTCACGGGGGGCGGAGGTTGGCTACGAGCAGTACTTC.

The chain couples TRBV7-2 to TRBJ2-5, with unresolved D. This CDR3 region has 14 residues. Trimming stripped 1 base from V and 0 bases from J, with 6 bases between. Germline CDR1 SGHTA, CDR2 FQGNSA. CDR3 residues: CASSLGVNQETQYF. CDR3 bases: TGTGCCAGCAGCTTAGGAGTGAACCAAGAGACCCAGTACTTC.

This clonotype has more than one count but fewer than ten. CDR3 loop: CASSPLPAMNTEAFF. In DNA, the CDR3 is TGTGCCAGCTCACCCTTGCCGGCTATGAACACTGAAGCTTTCTTT. The chain carries TRBV18 and TRBJ1-1; D is undetermined. The V end was cut by 3 bases, the J end by 0 bases, with 11 bases between. The V gene's germline CDR1 is KGHSH and CDR2 LQKENI. The CDR3 has 15 amino acids.

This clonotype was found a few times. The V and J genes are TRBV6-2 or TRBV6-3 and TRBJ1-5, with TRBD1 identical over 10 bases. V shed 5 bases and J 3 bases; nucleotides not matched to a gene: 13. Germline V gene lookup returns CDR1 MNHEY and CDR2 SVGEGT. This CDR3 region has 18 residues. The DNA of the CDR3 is TGTGCCAGCAGTCCACTCGGGACAGGGGTACCTTCCAATCAGCCCCAGCATTTT. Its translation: CASSPLGTGVPSNQPQHF.